This is a list of T cell receptor beta chains from one sample in a study of post-analysis software for immune sequencing data. TCRdb re-called the PCR reads through MiXCR, storing one row per CDR3 protein. The sample contains 350,000 to 500,000 distinct CDR3 sequences, approximately 38% of which appear only once. Material: blood. The source is a girl aged 2 to 10 with multiple sclerosis. CDR3s include the opening cysteine and the closing phenylalanine or tryptophan. A D gene is named only where the DNA matches it firmly. Clone size is given for some rows only: seen once, a few or many times, or a class if the clone is expanded.

abundance: NA; d_gene: TRBD2; j_gene: TRBJ2-1; v_gene: TRBV27; CDR3aa: CASSSYLAGGSYNEQFF; CDR3nt: TGTGCCAGCAGTTCATATCTAGCGGGTGGGTCCTACAATGAGCAGTTCTTC
abundance: NA; d_gene: NA; j_gene: TRBJ2-3; v_gene: TRBV10-3; CDR3aa: CAISAPGDFTDTQYF; CDR3nt: TGTGCCATCAGTGCCCCGGGGGACTTCACAGATACGCAGTATTTT
abundance: few; d_gene: NA; j_gene: TRBJ2-7; v_gene: TRBV7-2; CDR3aa: CASSLGKGAYEQYF; CDR3nt: TGTGCCAGCAGCTTAGGAAAAGGCGCCTACGAGCAGTACTTC
abundance: few; d_gene: TRBD2; j_gene: TRBJ2-1; v_gene: TRBV5-1; CDR3aa: CASSLGRSGLADEDEQFF; CDR3nt: TGCGCCAGCAGCTTAGGCCGGTCGGGACTAGCGGACGAGGATGAGCAGTTCTTC
abundance: NA; d_gene: NA; j_gene: TRBJ2-2; v_gene: TRBV29-1; CDR3aa: CSVVRATGELFF; CDR3nt: TGCAGCGTTGTCAGGGCCACCGGGGAGCTGTTTTTT
abundance: few; d_gene: TRBD2; j_gene: TRBJ2-3; v_gene: TRBV9; CDR3aa: CASSESGAADTQYF; CDR3nt: TGTGCCAGCAGCGAAAGCGGGGCGGCAGATACGCAGTATTTT
abundance: many; d_gene: NA; j_gene: TRBJ2-5; v_gene: TRBV4-3; CDR3aa: CASSQGRGETQYF; CDR3nt: TGCGCCAGCAGCCAAGGCAGGGGAGAGACCCAGTACTTC
abundance: few; d_gene: TRBD2; j_gene: TRBJ2-5; v_gene: TRBV2; CDR3aa: CASSGLAGAYQETQYF; CDR3nt: TGTGCCAGCAGCGGACTAGCGGGGGCGTACCAAGAGACCCAGTACTTC
abundance: once; d_gene: NA; j_gene: TRBJ1-6; v_gene: TRBV18; CDR3aa: CASSPPGNNSPLHF; CDR3nt: TGTGCCAGCTCACCACCAGGGAATAATTCACCCCTCCACTTT
abundance: NA; d_gene: NA; j_gene: TRBJ2-7; v_gene: TRBV20-1; CDR3aa: CSARGITGTYEQYF; CDR3nt: TGCAGTGCTAGAGGGATAACTGGAACCTACGAGCAGTACTTC
abundance: NA; d_gene: TRBD1; j_gene: TRBJ2-1; v_gene: TRBV4-3; CDR3aa: CASSQDGRGGTEQFF; CDR3nt: TGCGCCAGCAGCCAAGATGGCAGAGGGGGCACTGAGCAGTTCTTC
abundance: few; d_gene: NA; j_gene: TRBJ1-1; v_gene: TRBV27; CDR3aa: CASSLKGWTEAFF; CDR3nt: TGTGCCAGCAGTTTGAAGGGGTGGACTGAAGCTTTCTTT
abundance: few; d_gene: NA; j_gene: TRBJ2-1; v_gene: TRBV20-1; CDR3aa: CSAPPPHNEQFF; CDR3nt: TGCAGTGCCCCGCCCCCACACAATGAGCAGTTCTTC
abundance: NA; d_gene: NA; j_gene: TRBJ1-2; v_gene: TRBV2; CDR3aa: CASGGYGYTF; CDR3nt: TGTGCTAGCGGTGGCTATGGCTACACCTTC
abundance: many; d_gene: TRBD2; j_gene: TRBJ2-3; v_gene: TRBV10-3; CDR3aa: CAIRVSGTPTDTQYF; CDR3nt: TGTGCCATCAGGGTTAGCGGGACCCCCACAGATACGCAGTATTTT
abundance: NA; d_gene: TRBD1; j_gene: TRBJ1-1; v_gene: TRBV12-3/TRBV12-4; CDR3aa: CASSLGLQGLNTEAFF; CDR3nt: TGTGCCAGCAGTTTAGGTTTACAGGGGTTGAACACTGAAGCTTTCTTT
abundance: NA; d_gene: TRBD1; j_gene: TRBJ2-7; v_gene: TRBV5-1; CDR3aa: CASSLGQGKTRASRGSQYF; CDR3nt: TGCGCCAGCAGCTTGGGACAGGGGAAGACGCGGGCTTCCAGGGGGAGCCAGTACTTC
abundance: NA; d_gene: NA; j_gene: TRBJ2-1; v_gene: TRBV29-1; CDR3aa: CSVAGRLDNEQFF; CDR3nt: TGCAGCGTAGCAGGGCGCCTAGACAATGAGCAGTTCTTC
abundance: NA; d_gene: NA; j_gene: TRBJ2-4; v_gene: TRBV27; CDR3aa: CAGSWMGGKNIQYF; CDR3nt: TGTGCCGGCAGTTGGATGGGGGGCAAAAACATTCAGTACTTC
abundance: once; d_gene: NA; j_gene: TRBJ2-5; v_gene: TRBV6-5; CDR3aa: CASTQSGGPQETQYF; CDR3nt: TGTGCCAGCACGCAATCTGGGGGACCGCAAGAGACCCAGTACTTC
abundance: NA; d_gene: NA; j_gene: TRBJ1-6; v_gene: TRBV7-6; CDR3aa: CASSPSDGNSPLHF; CDR3nt: TGTGCCAGCAGCCCCTCTGATGGGAATTCACCCCTCCACTTT
abundance: NA; d_gene: NA; j_gene: TRBJ1-1; v_gene: TRBV7-2; CDR3aa: CASSLNSVRGLNTEAFF; CDR3nt: TGTGCCAGCAGCTTAAATTCGGTTAGGGGCTTGAACACTGAAGCTTTCTTT
abundance: NA; d_gene: NA; j_gene: TRBJ1-2; v_gene: TRBV14; CDR3aa: CASSQGGAYGYTF; CDR3nt: TGTGCCAGCAGCCAAGGAGGGGCCTATGGCTACACCTTC
abundance: few; d_gene: NA; j_gene: TRBJ2-3; v_gene: TRBV28; CDR3aa: CASSFSPPGEANTQYF; CDR3nt: TGTGCCAGCAGTTTCTCCCCTCCGGGAGAGGCGAATACGCAGTATTTT
abundance: NA; d_gene: TRBD1; j_gene: TRBJ2-2; v_gene: TRBV25-1; CDR3aa: CASSEYQGARNTGELFF; CDR3nt: TGTGCCAGCAGTGAATACCAGGGGGCGAGGAACACCGGGGAGCTGTTTTTT
abundance: NA; d_gene: NA; j_gene: TRBJ2-1; v_gene: TRBV5-1; CDR3aa: CASTSGGISYNEQFF; CDR3nt: TGCGCCAGTACGTCCGGCGGGATTTCCTACAATGAGCAGTTCTTC
abundance: once; d_gene: NA; j_gene: TRBJ1-1; v_gene: TRBV18; CDR3aa: CASSPGNRPNTEAFF; CDR3nt: TGTGCCAGCTCACCAGGAAACAGACCGAACACTGAAGCTTTCTTT
abundance: NA; d_gene: TRBD1; j_gene: TRBJ2-7; v_gene: TRBV7-2; CDR3aa: CASSLANPKRDRGPGEQYF; CDR3nt: TGTGCCAGCAGCTTAGCCAACCCGAAACGGGACAGGGGGCCGGGCGAGCAGTACTTC
abundance: NA; d_gene: NA; j_gene: TRBJ2-1; v_gene: TRBV7-2; CDR3aa: CASSFNEDSYNEQFF; CDR3nt: TGTGCCAGCAGCTTTAACGAAGACTCCTACAATGAGCAGTTCTTC
abundance: few; d_gene: NA; j_gene: TRBJ2-6; v_gene: TRBV7-2; CDR3aa: CASSGGPGANVLTF; CDR3nt: TGTGCCAGCTCCGGGGGGCCTGGGGCCAACGTCCTGACTTTC
abundance: NA; d_gene: NA; j_gene: TRBJ1-4; v_gene: TRBV20-1; CDR3aa: CSARGPGEKLFF; CDR3nt: TGCAGTGCTAGAGGGCCGGGTGAAAAACTGTTTTTT
abundance: NA; d_gene: NA; j_gene: TRBJ2-3; v_gene: TRBV29-1; CDR3aa: CSYGLTDTQYF; CDR3nt: TGCAGTTATGGCCTCACAGATACGCAGTATTTT
abundance: NA; d_gene: NA; j_gene: TRBJ2-3; v_gene: TRBV5-1; CDR3aa: CASSLRNWRGGRTDTQYF; CDR3nt: TGCGCCAGCAGCTTAAGGAATTGGAGGGGGGGTCGAACAGATACGCAGTATTTT
abundance: once; d_gene: NA; j_gene: TRBJ1-2; v_gene: TRBV5-1; CDR3aa: CASSPDEICGYTF; CDR3nt: TGCGCCAGCAGCCCCGACGAAATCTGTGGCTACACCTTC
abundance: NA; d_gene: TRBD1; j_gene: TRBJ2-7; v_gene: TRBV12-3/TRBV12-4; CDR3aa: CASSRGGTGGDEQYF; CDR3nt: TGTGCCAGCAGCCGAGGAGGGACAGGGGGCGACGAGCAGTACTTC
abundance: few; d_gene: NA; j_gene: TRBJ2-7; v_gene: TRBV20-1; CDR3aa: CSARDLSGSYEQYF; CDR3nt: TGCAGTGCTAGAGATCTGAGCGGATCCTACGAGCAGTACTTC
abundance: few; d_gene: NA; j_gene: TRBJ2-2; v_gene: TRBV6-5; CDR3aa: CASSYTVLTGELFF; CDR3nt: TGTGCCAGCAGTTACACCGTCTTAACCGGGGAGCTGTTTTTT
abundance: NA; d_gene: NA; j_gene: TRBJ1-2; v_gene: TRBV7-2; CDR3aa: CASSLARDRMGGYTF; CDR3nt: TGTGCCAGCAGCTTAGCGCGCGACAGGATGGGAGGCTACACCTTC
abundance: NA; d_gene: NA; j_gene: TRBJ2-5; v_gene: TRBV5-1; CDR3aa: CASSFQDSDGETQYF; CDR3nt: TGCGCCAGCAGCTTCCAGGACAGCGACGGAGAGACCCAGTACTTC
abundance: NA; d_gene: TRBD2; j_gene: TRBJ2-5; v_gene: TRBV27; CDR3aa: CASSLYAGGRETQYF; CDR3nt: TGTGCCAGCAGTTTGTATGCGGGAGGGAGAGAGACCCAGTACTTC
abundance: once; d_gene: NA; j_gene: TRBJ1-1; v_gene: TRBV25-1; CDR3aa: CASSTSGTLGAEAFF; CDR3nt: TGTGCCAGCAGTACATCAGGCACCCTGGGCGCGGAAGCTTTCTTT
abundance: few; d_gene: TRBD2; j_gene: TRBJ2-7; v_gene: TRBV6-1; CDR3aa: CASSQGGFEYEQYF; CDR3nt: TGTGCCAGCAGTCAGGGAGGGTTCGAATACGAGCAGTACTTC
abundance: few; d_gene: TRBD1; j_gene: TRBJ2-7; v_gene: TRBV28; CDR3aa: CASSLWGTGSLYEQYF; CDR3nt: TGTGCCAGCAGTTTGTGGGGGACAGGGTCTCTCTACGAGCAGTACTTC
abundance: once; d_gene: NA; j_gene: TRBJ2-5; v_gene: TRBV6-6; CDR3aa: CASSYSGRETQYF; CDR3nt: TGTGCCAGCAGTTACTCGGGGAGAGAGACCCAGTACTTC
abundance: NA; d_gene: TRBD2; j_gene: TRBJ2-1; v_gene: TRBV4-3; CDR3aa: CASSQLRLAVNEQFF; CDR3nt: TGCGCCAGCAGCCAATTGCGACTAGCGGTGAATGAGCAGTTCTTC
abundance: NA; d_gene: NA; j_gene: TRBJ1-2; v_gene: TRBV29-1; CDR3aa: CSVESWDVYPGGYTF; CDR3nt: TGCAGCGTTGAGTCATGGGACGTCTACCCGGGAGGCTACACCTTC
abundance: few; d_gene: NA; j_gene: TRBJ1-2; v_gene: TRBV28; CDR3aa: CASSSAGVNYGYTF; CDR3nt: TGTGCCAGCAGTTCCGCAGGAGTTAACTATGGCTACACCTTC
abundance: NA; d_gene: NA; j_gene: TRBJ1-2; v_gene: TRBV27; CDR3aa: CASTRRALANYGYTF; CDR3nt: TGTGCCAGCACCCGAAGAGCGCTAGCGAACTATGGCTACACCTTC
abundance: NA; d_gene: TRBD2; j_gene: TRBJ2-7; v_gene: TRBV7-2; CDR3aa: CASSFYTSGEQYF; CDR3nt: TGTGCCAGCAGCTTCTACACTAGCGGCGAGCAGTACTTC
abundance: NA; d_gene: TRBD2; j_gene: TRBJ2-1; v_gene: TRBV29-1; CDR3aa: CSVTSSGTSGSLLNEQFF; CDR3nt: TGCAGCGTTACAAGTTCCGGGACTAGCGGGAGTCTGTTGAATGAGCAGTTCTTC
abundance: few; d_gene: NA; j_gene: TRBJ1-2; v_gene: TRBV10-3; CDR3aa: CAISEPFDRSRILNYGYTF; CDR3nt: TGTGCCATCAGTGAGCCCTTCGACAGATCCAGAATTCTTAACTATGGCTACACCTTC
abundance: NA; d_gene: TRBD2; j_gene: TRBJ2-7; v_gene: TRBV29-1; CDR3aa: CSVGAGYEQYF; CDR3nt: TGCAGCGTCGGAGCGGGGTACGAGCAGTACTTC
abundance: few; d_gene: NA; j_gene: TRBJ1-2; v_gene: TRBV7-9; CDR3aa: CASSPPGVHGYTF; CDR3nt: TGTGCCAGCAGCCCCCCGGGGGTGCATGGCTACACCTTC
abundance: few; d_gene: NA; j_gene: TRBJ1-4; v_gene: TRBV27; CDR3aa: CASSSRGSRDEKLFF; CDR3nt: TGTGCCAGCAGTTCACGGGGGTCTAGGGATGAAAAACTGTTTTTT
abundance: few; d_gene: NA; j_gene: TRBJ2-7; v_gene: TRBV9; CDR3aa: CASSVGGTDVSYEQYF; CDR3nt: TGTGCCAGCAGCGTAGGTGGGACTGACGTCTCCTACGAGCAGTACTTC